These 31 T cell receptor beta chains came from one sample sequenced in a study of Tregs in tolerant kidney transplant recipients. The data were produced by immunoSEQ multiplex PCR, yet TCRdb's version contains in-frame clones alone and is incomplete. Among tens of thousands of clones listed, roughly 88% were seen once. Sequenced material: Tregs from blood, taken before the transplant. All receptors come from a human donor who received a combined kidney and bone marrow transplant.

This clone rates as medium-sized (0.01 to 0.1%). The chain combines TRBV28 with TRBJ2-2; 9 nucleotides line up with TRBD2. This CDR3 has 15 amino acids. Per the germline V gene, CDR1 is MDHEN and CDR2 is SYDVKM. J lost 2 bases, V lost 7 bases, and 5 bases had no gene match. Here the CDR3 reads CASTYSGSNTGELFF. The CDR3, as DNA: TGTGCCAGCACTTATAGCGGGAGCAACACCGGGGAGCTGTTTTTT.

This clone was counted between two and nine times. J is TRBJ1-4 and V is TRBV14; possibly TRBD1 for D (6 bases). Looked up from germline, CDR1 is SGHDN and CDR2 is FVKESK. This CDR3 has 16 residues. Trimming pared 0 bases from V and 8 bases from J, leaving 16 bases between. CDR3 protein: CASSQDEDSKEEKLFF. The CDR3 nucleotides read TGTGCCAGCAGCCAAGACGAGGACAGCAAGGAGGAAAAACTGTTTTTT.

The rearrangement links TRBV6-5 to TRBJ1-1; D perhaps matches TRBD1 (6 bases). The germline V and J ends were trimmed by 4 bases and 1 base, with 16 bases remaining between them. Germline CDR1 and CDR2: MNHEY and SVGAGI. This CDR3 spans 16 amino acids. In DNA form, the CDR3 reads TGTGCCAGCAGTTCTAGTGGGGACACTTCGAACACTGAAGCTTTCTTT. This sequence encodes CASSSSGDTSNTEAFF.

The chain links TRBV28 to TRBJ1-5, with D unclear. Looked up from germline, CDR1 is MDHEN and CDR2 is SYDVKM. The CDR3 length is 13 residues. Trimming cost V 7 bases and J 0 bases, with 7 bases left between them. The CDR3 DNA sequence: TGTGCCAGCAATAGCGGTAGCAATCAGCCCCAGCATTTT. Its protein is CASNSGSNQPQHF.

The J gene is TRBJ2-7, the V gene TRBV14; a possible D gene is TRBD1 (6 bases). CDR1 is SGHDN, CDR2 FVKESK, per germline. With 1 base removed from V and 5 bases from J, the gap between germline ends came to 18 bases. The CDR3 runs 16 residues. The CDR3 spells CASSQVRWAGAHEQYF. CDR3 DNA sequence: TGTGCCAGCAGCCAAGTACGTTGGGCAGGGGCCCACGAGCAGTACTTC. The variable domain in full, with the rest retrieved from reference TRBV14 and TRBJ2-7, is EAGVTQFPSHSVIEKGQTVTLRCDPISGHDNLYWYRRVMGKEIKFLLHFVKESKQDESGMPNNRFLAERTGGTYSTLKVQPAELEDSGVYFCASSQVRWAGAHEQYFGPGTRLTVT.

J is TRBJ1-1 and V is TRBV19, with 7 positions matching TRBD1. This CDR3 has 12 amino acids. Germline CDR1 is LNHDA and CDR2 is SQIVND (reference sequence). V lost 10 bases, J lost 1 base, and 3 bases stayed unmatched. The CDR3 coding sequence is TGTGCCACCAGGACAGGGAACACTGAAGCTTTCTTT. Translating gives CATRTGNTEAFF.

The chain carries TRBV7-6 and TRBJ1-1; D may be TRBD1 (6 bases). Deletions cut 1 base from V and 4 bases from J, with 16 bases between. This CDR3 region has 16 residues. Germline values: CDR1 SGHVS, CDR2 FNYEAQ. DNA for the CDR3: TGTGCCAGCAGCTTAGATGGGGGGGCGTGGGCCACTGAAGCTTTCTTT. As protein: CASSLDGGAWATEAFF.

V usage is TRBV6-5 and J usage is TRBJ1-5; TRBD1 might be the D (5 bases). The CDR3 consists of 14 residues. CDR1 is MNHEY and CDR2 is SVGAGI in the germline V gene. Between the trimmed V and J ends, which lost 2 bases and 6 bases, there was a span of 11 bases. CDR3 DNA sequence: TGTGCCAGCAGTTACACACGGGACGTTCAGCCCCAGCATTTT. Its protein is CASSYTRDVQPQHF.

The chain employs TRBV7-2 and TRBJ2-7; D ambiguous. The CDR3 spans 13 residues. The V end was cut by 1 base, the J end by 2 bases, with 6 bases between. The germline gives CDR1 SGHTA, CDR2 FQGNSA. The DNA for the CDR3 is TGTGCCAGCAGCTTAGACAGTCCCTACGAGCAGTACTTC. It encodes CASSLDSPYEQYF.

This chain joins TRBV29-1 and TRBJ1-5; D unclear. V was shortened by 4 bases and J by 2 bases, with 15 bases between the two germline ends. Germline lookup yields CDR1 SQVTM and CDR2 ANQGSEA. The CDR3 covers 15 residues. The CDR3 DNA reads as TGCAGCGTTGGTGACGGTGTTCTTGGCAATCAGCCCCAGCATTTT. This encodes CSVGDGVLGNQPQHF.

The V and J genes are TRBV5-1 and TRBJ2-7; D may be TRBD2 (6 bases). V lost 5 bases and J lost 6, with 15 bases in between. CDR1 and CDR2 (germline): SGHRS, YFSETQ. The CDR3 extends over 13 amino acids. CDR3 sequence (DNA): TGCGCCAGCAGTCACGGGAGTTACGGCGAGCAGTACTTC. It specifies CASSHGSYGEQYF.

This clone was detected once. The chain employs TRBV28 and TRBJ1-2, with a possible D match to TRBD1 (6 bases). V was trimmed by 5 bases and J by 5 bases, leaving 15 bases between them. This CDR3 has 14 amino acids. Germline lookup yields CDR1 MDHEN and CDR2 SYDVKM. In DNA form, the CDR3 reads TGTGCCAGCAGTGGGAACAGGGCGCATTATGGCTACACCTTC. Encoded protein: CASSGNRAHYGYTF.

This clone was detected only once. This sequence joins TRBV7-2 and TRBJ2-7; no clear D. Trimming removed 2 bases from V and 4 bases from J, with 6 bases in between. Germline CDR1 SGHTA, CDR2 FQGNSA. The CDR3 spans 12 residues. This CDR3 reads CASSLSRYEQYF. In DNA form, the CDR3 reads TGTGCCAGCAGCTTAAGCAGGTACGAGCAGTACTTC.

CDR3 region: CASIRGLRNNEQFF. CDR3 nucleotide sequence: TGTGCCAGCATACGCGGGTTGAGAAACAATGAGCAGTTCTTC. The J gene is TRBJ2-1, the V gene TRBV2; possibly TRBD2 for D (5 bases). This CDR3 is 14 amino acids long. CDR1 SNHLY and CDR2 FYNNEI come from the germline V gene. V lost 7 bases and J lost 5, with 15 bases in between.

With regard to this clone: Other DNA sequences from this sample encode an identical CDR3 as well. The chain is built from TRBV7-9 and TRBJ1-1; D not resolved. The V and J ends lost 0 bases and 6 bases respectively, with 8 bases between them. The CDR3 covers 13 residues. Germline V gene data show CDR1 as SEHNR and CDR2 as FQNEAQ (reference sequence). CDR3 DNA sequence: TGTGCCAGCAGCTTAGCAGAGAGGGCTGAAGCTTTCTTT. This sequence encodes CASSLAERAEAFF.

V usage is TRBV2 and J usage is TRBJ2-1, with 8 bases identical to TRBD2. The CDR3 has 14 residues. From germline, CDR1 is SNHLY and CDR2 FYNNEI. V lost 6 bases to trimming and J lost 9 bases; unmatched junction nucleotides: 10. The CDR3 DNA follows: TGTGCCAGCAGGAGGGGGACTAGTTCCAGTGAGCAGTTCTTC. Its protein product is CASRRGTSSSEQFF.

This chain joins TRBV6-5 and TRBJ2-7, with D maybe TRBD1 (5 bases). There are 15 residues in the CDR3. CDR1 is MNHEY, CDR2 SVGAGI, per germline. Trimming removed 8 bases at V and 1 base at J, with 18 bases between. The CDR3 nucleotides are TGTGCCAGCGGAGCCCTGCGAGACAGTTCCTACGAGCAGTACTTC. Protein sequence: CASGALRDSSYEQYF.

This clone has a handful of counts. V gene TRBV7-6 combines with J gene TRBJ1-5, with D possibly being TRBD1 (5 bases). The length of the CDR3 is 13 residues. V gave up 5 bases and J gave up 8 bases, with 13 bases separating them. Germline assignment: CDR1 SGHVS and CDR2 FNYEAQ. CDR3 loop: CASSRGGREPQHF. The DNA of the CDR3 is TGTGCCAGCAGCCGCGGGGGGAGGGAGCCCCAGCATTTT.

The CDR3 DNA reads TGTGCCAGCAGCAATAGTGGGGAGCGGGGGGGAGAGCAGTACTTC. Encoded protein: CASSNSGERGGEQYF. This chain joins TRBV21-1 and TRBJ2-7; the D segment call TRBD2 is taken from the table without a DNA check. TRBV21-1 is a pseudogene segment. The CDR3 runs to 15 residues.

V gene TRBV7-2 combines with J gene TRBJ2-5; TRBD2 agrees at 7 bases. From germline, CDR1 is SGHTA and CDR2 FQGNSA. This CDR3 comprises 16 residues. V trimming: 7 bases; J trimming: 0 bases; junction bases outside the gene matches: 11. This chain's CDR3 is CASTGATGGHQETQYF. The CDR3 bases are TGTGCCAGCACCGGGGCGACGGGAGGTCACCAAGAGACCCAGTACTTC.

This chain links TRBV14 with TRBJ1-1, with a tentative D call TRBD1 (6 bases). The CDR3 is 16 residues long. The V and J ends lost 3 bases and 4 bases respectively, with 18 bases between them. From germline, CDR1 is SGHDN and CDR2 FVKESK. The CDR3 bases are TGTGCCAGCAGCCACCGGACCCTCAAGGGGGGCACTGAAGCTTTCTTT. This gives the protein CASSHRTLKGGTEAFF.

There are a few counts of this clone. CDR3 region: CASSLEQGSEQYF. DNA of the CDR3: TGTGCCAGCAGCTTAGAACAGGGCTCCGAGCAGTACTTC. The chain is built from TRBV7-9 and TRBJ2-7; a possible D gene is TRBD1 (6 bases). CDR1 is SEHNR, CDR2 FQNEAQ, per germline (reference sequence). Trimming stripped 1 base from V and 6 bases from J, with 10 bases between. The CDR3 runs to 13 residues.

The chain has TRBV4-1 and TRBJ2-7, with 10 bases that match TRBD1. The CDR3 is 15 residues long. V shed 0 bases, J shed 5 bases, and the junction held 4 bases outside the gene matches. Germline lookup yields CDR1 MGHRA and CDR2 YSYEKL. The CDR3, as DNA: TGCGCCAGCAGCCAAGAGGACAGGGGGGACGACGAGCAGTACTTC. It is translated as CASSQEDRGDDEQYF.

The rearrangement links TRBV6-5 to TRBJ2-7; 9 nucleotides match TRBD1. J was trimmed by 2 bases and V by 6 bases; bases with no gene match: 8. Germline V lookup: CDR1 MNHEY, CDR2 SVGAGI. The CDR3 contains 15 residues. CDR3 in amino acids: CASSRTRDRAYEQYF. The CDR3 DNA is TGTGCCAGCAGCCGAACCCGGGACAGGGCCTACGAGCAGTACTTC.

The gene calls are TRBV20-1 and TRBJ2-7; possibly TRBD1 for D (5 bases). Germline CDR1 and CDR2: DFQATT and SNEGSKA (reference sequence). This CDR3 is built from 11 residues. Trimming took 5 bases from V and 3 from J, leaving 8 bases between them. CDR3 region: CSARDSYEQYF. DNA of the CDR3: TGCAGTGCTCGTGACAGCTACGAGCAGTACTTC.

This chain links TRBV6-1 with TRBJ2-7, with a weak D call TRBD1 (6 bases). Germline-derived CDR1 and CDR2 are MNHNS and SASEGT. The CDR3 covers 15 residues. V was clipped by 5 bases and J by 2 bases, with 16 bases between them. CDR3 nucleotide sequence: TGTGCCAGCAGTAGCTACAGGGATCCCACCTACGAGCAGTACTTC. The encoded protein is CASSSYRDPTYEQYF.

J is TRBJ2-3 and V is TRBV6-5, with TRBD1 as a possible D gene (5 bases). Between the trimmed V and J ends, which lost 2 bases and 0 bases, there was a span of 6 bases. Germline CDR1 reads MNHEY; CDR2 reads SVGAGI. The CDR3 extends over 14 amino acids. The CDR3 loop reads CASSYGASTDTQYF. The CDR3 region has the DNA TGTGCCAGCAGTTACGGGGCTAGCACAGATACGCAGTATTTT.

The chain joins TRBV7-9 to TRBJ1-1; tentatively, D is TRBD1 (6 bases). This CDR3 is built from 18 residues. The germline CDR1 and CDR2 sequences are SEHNR and FQNEAQ (reference sequence). V was clipped by 2 bases and J by 4 bases, with 23 bases between them. The CDR3 bases are TGTGCCAGCAGCTTAAAACAGGGCTTCTCGTATGTTCCCACTGAAGCTTTCTTT. Translated, it gives CASSLKQGFSYVPTEAFF.

The chain has TRBV5-4 and TRBJ2-2; the match to TRBD2 covers 7 bases. With 4 bases clipped from V and 5 bases from J, the junction kept 2 bases outside the gene matches. The CDR3 extends over 13 amino acids. Germline CDR1 is SGHNT and CDR2 is YYREEE (reference sequence). DNA for the CDR3: TGTGCCAGCAGCATGGGAGGGACCGGGGAGCTGTTTTTT. Translation: CASSMGGTGELFF. Full variable domain (missing parts from reference TRBV5-4 and TRBJ2-2): ETGVTQSPTHLIKTRGQQVTLRCSSQSGHNTVSWYQQALGQGPQFIFQYYREEENGRGNFPPRFSGLQFPNYSSELNVNALELDDSALYLCASSMGGTGELFFGEGSRLTVL.

V and J are TRBV7-2 and TRBJ1-5; D is unresolved. V was cut by 1 base and J by 7 bases, with 11 bases left in between. CDR3 length: 14 amino acids. The germline V gene encodes CDR1 SGHTA and CDR2 FQGNSA. The CDR3 DNA follows: TGTGCCAGCAGCTTAGACTCGAGTGGACAGCCCCAGCATTTT. It encodes CASSLDSSGQPQHF.

J is TRBJ2-5 and V is TRBV7-9, with 9 bases matching TRBD1. The DNA end favors TRBJ2-7, so the J call may be wrong. Germline V lookup: CDR1 SEHNR, CDR2 FQNEAQ (reference sequence). CDR3 length: 13 residues. The CDR3 spells CASSLGQGNEQYF. In DNA, the CDR3 is TGTGCCAGCAGCCTGGGACAGGGAAACGAGCAGTACTTC.